The sequence of this TCR beta chain was determined in a study of blood T cell repertoires in COVID-19. Study information: Samples of COVID-19 (acute and convalescent) were obtained from the United States, Italy and Spain. PBMCs, B-cell-depleted T cells, or T cells provided the cDNA or gDNA that made up the material.

Seattle-derived patients entered the study during active infection and were followed longitudinally. In the source study's methods: Quantification of nucleated cells was approximated via reference gene primer amplification. This table comes from immunoSEQ multiplex PCR, and its TCRdb copy is limited to in-frame clones, with some not included. V and J calls and clone size come straight from that table; D and trimming were deduced from the DNA. Altogether 65,000 or so clones are present, approximately 80% being singletons, with the ten largest covering roughly a tenth. The CDR3 has 17 amino acids. Germline V lookup: CDR1 SNHLY, CDR2 FYNNEI. The germline V and J ends were trimmed by 5 bases and 5 bases, with 24 bases remaining between them.

This TCR derives from a man aged 25-45 years with COVID-19, enrolled during active disease. The sequenced material came from peripheral blood. The J gene is TRBJ1-2, the V gene TRBV2, with a possible D match to TRBD1 (6 bases). CDR3 loop: CASSPNVGQFEKYGYTF. For the CDR3, the DNA is TGTGCCAGCAGTCCTAATGTAGGACAGTTTGAAAAGTATGGCTACACCTTC.